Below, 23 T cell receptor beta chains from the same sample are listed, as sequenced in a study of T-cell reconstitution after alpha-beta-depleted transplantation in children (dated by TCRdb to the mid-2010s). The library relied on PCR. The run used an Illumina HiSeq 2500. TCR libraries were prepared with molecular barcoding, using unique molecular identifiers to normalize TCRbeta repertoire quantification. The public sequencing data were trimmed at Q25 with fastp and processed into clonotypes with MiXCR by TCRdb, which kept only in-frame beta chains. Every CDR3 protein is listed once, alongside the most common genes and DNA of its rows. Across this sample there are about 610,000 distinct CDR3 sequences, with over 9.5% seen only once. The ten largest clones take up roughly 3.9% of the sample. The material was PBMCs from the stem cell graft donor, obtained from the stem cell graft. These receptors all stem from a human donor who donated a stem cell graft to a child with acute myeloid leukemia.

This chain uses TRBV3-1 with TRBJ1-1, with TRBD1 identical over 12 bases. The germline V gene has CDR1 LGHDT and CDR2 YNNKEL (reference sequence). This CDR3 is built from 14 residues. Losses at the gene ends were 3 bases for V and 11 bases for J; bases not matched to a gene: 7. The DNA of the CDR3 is TGTGCCAGCAGCCAGGGACAGGGGGCCCCCAAGGCTTTCTTT. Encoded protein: CASSQGQGAPKAFF.

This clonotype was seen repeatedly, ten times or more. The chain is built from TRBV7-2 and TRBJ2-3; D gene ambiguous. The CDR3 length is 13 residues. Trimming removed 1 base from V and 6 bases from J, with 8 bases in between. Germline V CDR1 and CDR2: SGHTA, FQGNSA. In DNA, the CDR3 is TGTGCCAGCAGCTTAGGGCGGTCTGATACGCAGTATTTT. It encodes CASSLGRSDTQYF.

CDR3 in DNA: TGTGCCAGCAGCCTTGTCGGGAGCGGGAAGCGCGAGACCCAGTACTTC. Translation gives CASSLVGSGKRETQYF. The V and J genes are TRBV5-5 and TRBJ2-5; 7 positions agree with TRBD2. J gave up 5 bases and V 4 bases, and 14 bases lay outside the gene matches. The CDR3 contains 16 residues. CDR1 and CDR2 from the germline V gene are SGHKS and YYEKEE (reference sequence).

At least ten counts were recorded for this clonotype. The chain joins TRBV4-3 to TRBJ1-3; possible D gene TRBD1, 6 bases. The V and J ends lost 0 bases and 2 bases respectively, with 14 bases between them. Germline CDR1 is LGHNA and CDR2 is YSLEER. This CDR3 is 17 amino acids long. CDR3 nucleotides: TGCGCCAGCAGCCAAGATCTACAGGGAAGCACTGGAAACACCATATATTTT. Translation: CASSQDLQGSTGNTIYF.

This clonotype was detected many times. CDR3 residues: CSVERRDTYEQYF. As DNA, the CDR3 is TGCAGCGTTGAACGCAGAGACACCTACGAGCAGTACTTC. The V and J genes are TRBV29-1 and TRBJ2-7, with D uncertain. This CDR3 has 13 amino acids. Germline-derived CDR1 and CDR2 are SQVTM and ANQGSEA. Trimming removed 2 bases from V and 2 bases from J, with 10 bases in between.

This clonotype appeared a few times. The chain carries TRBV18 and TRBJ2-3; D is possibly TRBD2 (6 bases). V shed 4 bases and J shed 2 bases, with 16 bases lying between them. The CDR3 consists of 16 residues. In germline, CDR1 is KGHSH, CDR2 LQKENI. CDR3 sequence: CASSLYSGSNTDTQYF. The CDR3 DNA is TGTGCCAGCTCACTTTATAGCGGATCCAACACAGATACGCAGTATTTT.

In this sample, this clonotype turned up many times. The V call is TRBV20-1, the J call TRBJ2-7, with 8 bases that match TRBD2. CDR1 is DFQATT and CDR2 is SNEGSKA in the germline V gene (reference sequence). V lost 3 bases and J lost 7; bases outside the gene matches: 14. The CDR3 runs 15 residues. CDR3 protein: CSARDRSGAVREQYF. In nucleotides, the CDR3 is TGCAGTGCTAGGGACCGTAGCGGGGCCGTAAGGGAGCAGTACTTC.

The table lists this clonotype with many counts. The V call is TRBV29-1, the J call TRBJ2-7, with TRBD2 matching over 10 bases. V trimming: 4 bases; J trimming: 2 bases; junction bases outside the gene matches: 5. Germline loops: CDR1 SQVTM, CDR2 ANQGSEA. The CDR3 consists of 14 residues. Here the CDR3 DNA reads TGCAGCGTTGTACTAGCGGGACTAACCTACGAGCAGTACTTC. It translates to CSVVLAGLTYEQYF.

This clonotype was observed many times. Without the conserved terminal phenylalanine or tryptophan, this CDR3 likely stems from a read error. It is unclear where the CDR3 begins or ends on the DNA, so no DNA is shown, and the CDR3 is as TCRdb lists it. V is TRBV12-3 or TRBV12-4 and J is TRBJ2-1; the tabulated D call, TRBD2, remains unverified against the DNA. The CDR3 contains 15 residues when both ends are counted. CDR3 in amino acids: CASSLGQFLAGGWSV.

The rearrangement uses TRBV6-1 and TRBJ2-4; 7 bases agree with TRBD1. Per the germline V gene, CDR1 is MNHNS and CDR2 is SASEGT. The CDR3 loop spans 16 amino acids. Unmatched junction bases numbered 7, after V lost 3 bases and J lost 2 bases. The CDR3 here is CASSDVRQGSKNIQYF. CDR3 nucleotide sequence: TGTGCCAGCAGTGACGTACGACAGGGCTCCAAAAACATTCAGTACTTC.

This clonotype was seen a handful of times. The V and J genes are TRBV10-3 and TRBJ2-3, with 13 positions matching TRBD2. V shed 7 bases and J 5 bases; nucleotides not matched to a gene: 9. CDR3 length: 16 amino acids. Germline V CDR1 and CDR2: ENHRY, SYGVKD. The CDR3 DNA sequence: TGTGCCATCAAGCCCACTAGCGGGAGGGCCGAAGATACGCAGTATTTT. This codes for CAIKPTSGRAEDTQYF.

The CDR3, as DNA: TGTGCCAGCAAGGACACCCGAAGGACTGAAGCTTTCTTT. Amino acid sequence: CASKDTRRTEAFF. This chain uses TRBV28 with TRBJ1-1, with D possibly matching TRBD1 (5 bases). V gave up 7 bases and J gave up 5 bases, with 14 bases separating them. Germline V gene lookup returns CDR1 MDHEN and CDR2 SYDVKM. The CDR3 extends over 13 amino acids.

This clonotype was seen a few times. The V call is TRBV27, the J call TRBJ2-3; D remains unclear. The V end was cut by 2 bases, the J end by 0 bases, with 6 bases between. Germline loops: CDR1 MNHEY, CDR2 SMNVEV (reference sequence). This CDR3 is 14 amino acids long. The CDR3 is CASSLIGSTDTQYF. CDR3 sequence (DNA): TGTGCCAGCAGTTTAATAGGGAGCACAGATACGCAGTATTTT.

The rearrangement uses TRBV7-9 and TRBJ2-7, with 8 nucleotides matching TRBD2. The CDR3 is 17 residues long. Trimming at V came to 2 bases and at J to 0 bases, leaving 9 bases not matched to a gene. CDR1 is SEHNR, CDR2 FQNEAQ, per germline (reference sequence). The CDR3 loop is CASSLNGAGGGSYEQYF. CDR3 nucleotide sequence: TGTGCCAGCAGCTTAAACGGGGCGGGAGGAGGCTCCTACGAGCAGTACTTC.

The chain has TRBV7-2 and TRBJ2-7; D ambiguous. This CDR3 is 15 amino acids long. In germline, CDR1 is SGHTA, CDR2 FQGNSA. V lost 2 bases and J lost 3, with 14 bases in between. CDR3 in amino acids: CASSLRSSRIYEQYF. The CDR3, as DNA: TGTGCCAGCAGCTTAAGGTCGTCGCGGATCTACGAGCAGTACTTC.

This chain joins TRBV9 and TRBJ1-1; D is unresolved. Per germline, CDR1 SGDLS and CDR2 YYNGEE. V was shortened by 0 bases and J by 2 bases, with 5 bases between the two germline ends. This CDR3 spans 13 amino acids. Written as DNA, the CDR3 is TGTGCCAGCAGCGTAGCCCAAAACACTGAAGCTTTCTTT. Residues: CASSVAQNTEAFF. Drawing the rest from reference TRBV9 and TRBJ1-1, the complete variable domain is DSGVTQTPKHLITATGQRVTLRCSPRSGDLSVYWYQQSLDQGLQFLIQYYNGEERAKGNILERFSAQQFPDLHSELNLSSLELGDSALYFCASSVAQNTEAFFGQGTRLTVV.

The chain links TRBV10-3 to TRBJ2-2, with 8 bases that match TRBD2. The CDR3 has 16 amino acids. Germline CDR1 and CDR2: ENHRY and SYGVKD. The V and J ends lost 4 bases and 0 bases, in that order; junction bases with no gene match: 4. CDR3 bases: TGTGCCATCAGTGCACAACTAGCGGCGAACACCGGGGAGCTGTTTTTT. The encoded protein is CAISAQLAANTGELFF.

The DNA of the CDR3 is TGTGCCAGCAGCCAAAAAGGGACAGACTCTGGGGCCAACGTCCTGACTTTC. Its translation is CASSQKGTDSGANVLTF. The chain is built from TRBV7-2 and TRBJ2-6; 7 nucleotides match TRBD1. This CDR3 is 17 amino acids long. The V segment lost 5 bases and the J segment 0 bases; nucleotides outside the gene matches: 7. Germline lookup yields CDR1 SGHTA and CDR2 FQGNSA. Using reference TRBV7-2 and TRBJ2-6 for the parts outside the CDR3, the full variable domain is GAGVSQSPSNKVTEKGKDVELRCDPISGHTALYWYRQSLGQGLEFLIYFQGNSAPDKSGLPSDRFSAERTGGSVSTLTIQRTQQEDSAVYLCASSQKGTDSGANVLTFGAGSRLTVL.

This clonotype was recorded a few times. CDR3 amino acids: CASSLLSNSPLHF. The CDR3 DNA is TGTGCCAGCAGTTTACTGAGTAATTCACCCCTCCACTTT. The V gene is TRBV12-3 or TRBV12-4, the J gene TRBJ1-6; D gene uncertain. Trimming took off 2 bases at V and 6 bases at J, with 5 bases between the two ends. This CDR3 contains 13 residues.

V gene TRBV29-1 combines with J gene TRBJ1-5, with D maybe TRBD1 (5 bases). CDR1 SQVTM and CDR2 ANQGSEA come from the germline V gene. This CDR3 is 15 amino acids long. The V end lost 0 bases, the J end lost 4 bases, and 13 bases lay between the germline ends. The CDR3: CSVEDSPGSNQPQHF. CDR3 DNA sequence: TGCAGCGTTGAAGATTCTCCAGGGTCTAATCAGCCCCAGCATTTT.

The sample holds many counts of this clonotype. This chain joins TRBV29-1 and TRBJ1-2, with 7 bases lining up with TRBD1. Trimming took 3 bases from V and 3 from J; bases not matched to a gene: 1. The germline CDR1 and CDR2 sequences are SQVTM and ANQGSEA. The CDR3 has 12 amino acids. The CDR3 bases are TGCAGCGTTGACAGGGGGGACTATGGCTACACCTTC. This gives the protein CSVDRGDYGYTF.

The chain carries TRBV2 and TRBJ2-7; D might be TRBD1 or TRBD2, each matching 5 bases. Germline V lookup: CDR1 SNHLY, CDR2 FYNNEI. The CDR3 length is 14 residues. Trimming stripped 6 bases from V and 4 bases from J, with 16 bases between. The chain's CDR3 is CASSEYYGGYEQYF. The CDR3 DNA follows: TGTGCCAGCAGCGAATATTATGGGGGATACGAGCAGTACTTC.

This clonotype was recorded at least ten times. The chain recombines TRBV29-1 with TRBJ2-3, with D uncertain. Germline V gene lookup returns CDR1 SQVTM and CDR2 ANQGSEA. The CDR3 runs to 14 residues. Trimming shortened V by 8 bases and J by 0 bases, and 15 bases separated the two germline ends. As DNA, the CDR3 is TGCAGCCACGAAGATGGCACCAGCACAGATACGCAGTATTTT. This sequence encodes CSHEDGTSTDTQYF.